This T cell receptor (beta chain) stems from a study of siplizumab effects on memory and regulatory T cells. Overall study findings and caveats: No more than a minor fraction of alloreactive clones could be traced back to unstimulated subsets.

The CDR3 has 13 residues. Trimming removed 4 bases from V and 3 bases from J, with 11 bases in between. Germline V lookup: CDR1 SGHRS, CDR2 YFSETQ. To note about this clone: Its antigen is unknown.

The data were produced by immunoSEQ multiplex PCR, yet TCRdb's version contains in-frame clones alone and is incomplete. The sample has around 95,000 clones, approximately 94% seen once. Sequenced material: non-Treg CD4+ T cells sorted from blood. The V gene is TRBV5-1, the J gene TRBJ2-7; tentatively, D is TRBD1 (6 bases). This clonotype was obtained from a human donor in good health. In DNA form, the CDR3 reads TGCGCCAGCAGCCCGATGGACAGCTACGAGCAGTACTTC. It translates to CASSPMDSYEQYF.